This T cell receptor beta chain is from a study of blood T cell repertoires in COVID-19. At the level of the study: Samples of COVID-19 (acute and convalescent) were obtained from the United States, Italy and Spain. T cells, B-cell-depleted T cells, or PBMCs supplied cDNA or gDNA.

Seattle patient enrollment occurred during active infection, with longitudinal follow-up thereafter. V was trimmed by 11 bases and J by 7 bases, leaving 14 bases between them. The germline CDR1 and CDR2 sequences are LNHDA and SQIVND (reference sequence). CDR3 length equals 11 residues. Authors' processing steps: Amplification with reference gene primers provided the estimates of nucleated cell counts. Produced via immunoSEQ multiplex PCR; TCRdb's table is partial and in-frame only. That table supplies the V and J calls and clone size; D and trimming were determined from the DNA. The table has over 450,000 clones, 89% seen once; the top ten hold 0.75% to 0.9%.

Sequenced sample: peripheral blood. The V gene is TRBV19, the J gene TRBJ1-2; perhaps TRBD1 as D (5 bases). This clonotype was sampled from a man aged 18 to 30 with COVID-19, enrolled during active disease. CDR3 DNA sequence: TGTGCCGCCTGGGGAGGGGCTGGCTACACCTTC. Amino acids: CAAWGGAGYTF.